This TCR beta chain was identified in a study of naive CD8 T cells in extremely preterm neonates. Sorting kept Annexin V-negative CD3+CD8+CD45RA+CCR7+ naive T cells. Sequenced by immunoSEQ multiplex PCR; TCRdb stores in-frame clones only, minus some. The repertoire consists of around 4,600 clones, with 95% to 98% occurring once and the leading ten covering 0.56%. In the case of this clone: Its antigen is not identified.

Study-wide results and caveats: Relative to older groups, preterm infants had shorter, less trimmed CDR3s with fewer N additions.

This CDR3 is built from 14 residues. V dropped 4 bases and J dropped 7 bases, with 17 bases sitting between them. Germline lookup yields CDR1 SNHLY and CDR2 FYNNEI. The V call is TRBV2, the J call TRBJ2-7; maybe TRBD2 (6 bases). Sequenced: naive CD8+ T cells from blood. This TCR was sampled from a human donor in good health. The CDR3 coding sequence is TGTGCCAGCAGTGTGAGGGGACGGGGGTCTGAGCAGTACTTC. Translating it yields CASSVRGRGSEQYF.